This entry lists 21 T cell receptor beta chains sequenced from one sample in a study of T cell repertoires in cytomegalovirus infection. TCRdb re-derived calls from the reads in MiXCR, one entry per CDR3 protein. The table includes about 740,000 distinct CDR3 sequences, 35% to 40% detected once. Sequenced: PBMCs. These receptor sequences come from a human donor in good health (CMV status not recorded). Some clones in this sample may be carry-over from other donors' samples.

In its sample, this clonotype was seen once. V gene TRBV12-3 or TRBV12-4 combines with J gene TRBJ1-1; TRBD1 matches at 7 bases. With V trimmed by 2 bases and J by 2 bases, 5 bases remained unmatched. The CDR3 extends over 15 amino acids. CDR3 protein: CASSLMDRTNTEAFF. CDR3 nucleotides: TGTGCCAGCAGTTTAATGGACAGGACTAACACTGAAGCTTTCTTT.

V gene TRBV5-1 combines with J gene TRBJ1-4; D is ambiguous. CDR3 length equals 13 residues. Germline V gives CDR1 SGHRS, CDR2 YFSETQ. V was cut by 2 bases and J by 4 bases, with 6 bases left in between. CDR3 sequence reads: CASSLSHNEKLFF. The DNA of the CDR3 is TGCGCCAGCAGCTTAAGCCATAATGAAAAACTGTTTTTT.

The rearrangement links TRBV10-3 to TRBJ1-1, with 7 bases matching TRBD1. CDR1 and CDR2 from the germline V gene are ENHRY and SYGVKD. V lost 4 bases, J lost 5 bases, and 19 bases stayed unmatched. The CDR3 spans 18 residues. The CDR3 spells CAISAKVGGAGVKTEAFF. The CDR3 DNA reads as TGTGCCATCAGTGCGAAGGTAGGGGGCGCGGGCGTAAAGACTGAAGCTTTCTTT.

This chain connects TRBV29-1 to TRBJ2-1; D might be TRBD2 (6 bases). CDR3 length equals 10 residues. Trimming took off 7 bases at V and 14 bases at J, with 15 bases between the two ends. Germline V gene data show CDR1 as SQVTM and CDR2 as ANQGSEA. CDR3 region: CSAGGREEFF. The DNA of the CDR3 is TGCAGCGCCGGGGGTAGGGAGGAGTTCTTC.

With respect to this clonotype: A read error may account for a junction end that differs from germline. In DNA form, the CDR3 reads TGTGCCAGCAGCTTGTATAGCGGGGATTACGATCAGTACTTC. Its translation is CASSLYSGDYDQYF. The chain combines TRBV7-3 with TRBJ2-7, with 8 bases identical to TRBD2. The germline gives CDR1 SGHTA, CDR2 FQGTGA. The CDR3 is 14 amino acids.

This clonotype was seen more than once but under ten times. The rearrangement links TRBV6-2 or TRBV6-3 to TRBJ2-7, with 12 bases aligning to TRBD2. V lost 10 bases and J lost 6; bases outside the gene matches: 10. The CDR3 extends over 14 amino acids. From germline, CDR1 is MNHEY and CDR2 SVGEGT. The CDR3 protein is CATKRTSGNGEQYF. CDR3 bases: TGTGCCACTAAGAGGACTAGCGGGAACGGCGAGCAGTACTTC.

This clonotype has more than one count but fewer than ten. DNA of the CDR3: TGTGCCAGCAGCCAACCTAGGCAGCCCTATGGCTACACCTTC. Amino acids: CASSQPRQPYGYTF. The chain links TRBV7-9 to TRBJ1-2; unclear D gene. The CDR3 contains 14 residues. The ends were cut back, 5 bases at V and 4 bases at J, with 14 bases in the middle. The germline V gene encodes CDR1 SEHNR and CDR2 FQNEAQ (reference sequence).

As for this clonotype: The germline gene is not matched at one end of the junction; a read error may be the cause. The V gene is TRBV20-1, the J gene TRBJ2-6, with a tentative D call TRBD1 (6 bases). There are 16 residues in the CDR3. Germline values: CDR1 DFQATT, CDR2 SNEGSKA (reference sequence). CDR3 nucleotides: TGCAGTGCTAGGAACAGGGTCCCCTCTGGGGCCAACATCCTGACTTTC. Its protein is CSARNRVPSGANILTF.

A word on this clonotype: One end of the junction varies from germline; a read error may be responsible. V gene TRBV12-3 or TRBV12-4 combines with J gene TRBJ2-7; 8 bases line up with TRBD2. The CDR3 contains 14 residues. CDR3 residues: CASSVAGWAYEQYF. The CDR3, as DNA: TGTGCCAGCAGTGTAGCGGGATGGGCCTACGAGCAGTACTTC.

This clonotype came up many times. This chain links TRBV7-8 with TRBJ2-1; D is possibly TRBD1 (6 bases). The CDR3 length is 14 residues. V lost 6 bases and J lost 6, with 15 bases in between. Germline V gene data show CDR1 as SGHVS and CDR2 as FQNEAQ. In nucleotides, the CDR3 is TGTGCCAGCAGGTGGACAGCCTTAGGCAATGAGCAGTTCTTC. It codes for CASRWTALGNEQFF.

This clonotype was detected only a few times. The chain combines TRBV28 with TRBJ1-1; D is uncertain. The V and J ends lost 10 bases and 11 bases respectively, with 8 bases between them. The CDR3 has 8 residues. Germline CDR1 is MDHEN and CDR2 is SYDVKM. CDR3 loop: CAIGPAFF. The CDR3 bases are TGTGCCATTGGCCCGGCTTTCTTT. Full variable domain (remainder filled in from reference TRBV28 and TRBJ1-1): DVKVTQSSRYLVKRTGEKVFLECVQDMDHENMFWYRQDPGLGLRLIYFSYDVKMKEKGDIPEGYSVSREKKERFSLILESASTNQTSMYLCAIGPAFFGQGTRLTVV.

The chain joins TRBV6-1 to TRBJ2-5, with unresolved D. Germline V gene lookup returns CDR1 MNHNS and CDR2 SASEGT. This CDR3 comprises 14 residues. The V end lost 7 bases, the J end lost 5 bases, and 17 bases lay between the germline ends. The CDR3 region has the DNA TGTGCCAGCAACATCCAGTTCCCACCGGAGACCCAGTACTTC. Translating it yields CASNIQFPPETQYF.

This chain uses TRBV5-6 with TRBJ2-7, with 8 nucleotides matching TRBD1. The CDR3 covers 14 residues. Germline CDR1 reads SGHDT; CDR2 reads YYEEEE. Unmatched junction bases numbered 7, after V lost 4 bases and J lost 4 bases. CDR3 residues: CASSHRGLEYEQYF. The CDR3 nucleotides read TGTGCCAGCAGCCACAGGGGGTTAGAATACGAGCAGTACTTC. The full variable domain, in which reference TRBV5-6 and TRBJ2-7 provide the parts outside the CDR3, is DAGVTQSPTHLIKTRGQQVTLRCSPKSGHDTVSWYQQALGQGPQFIFQYYEEEERQRGNFPDRFSGHQFPNYSSELNVNALLLGDSALYLCASSHRGLEYEQYFGPGTRLTVT.

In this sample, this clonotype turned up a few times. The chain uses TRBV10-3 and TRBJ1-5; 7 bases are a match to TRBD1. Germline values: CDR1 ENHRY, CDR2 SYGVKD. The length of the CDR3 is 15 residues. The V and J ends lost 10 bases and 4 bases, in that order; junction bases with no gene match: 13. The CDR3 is CATTRDPGGNQPQHF. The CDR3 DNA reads TGTGCCACCACAAGGGACCCAGGGGGTAATCAGCCCCAGCATTTT.

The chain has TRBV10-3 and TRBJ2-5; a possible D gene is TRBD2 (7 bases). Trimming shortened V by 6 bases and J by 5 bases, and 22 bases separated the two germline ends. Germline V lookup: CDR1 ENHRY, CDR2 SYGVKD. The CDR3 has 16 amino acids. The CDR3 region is CAISPRGAAIFETQYF. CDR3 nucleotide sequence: TGTGCCATCAGCCCTCGGGGGGCGGCGATCTTTGAGACCCAGTACTTC.

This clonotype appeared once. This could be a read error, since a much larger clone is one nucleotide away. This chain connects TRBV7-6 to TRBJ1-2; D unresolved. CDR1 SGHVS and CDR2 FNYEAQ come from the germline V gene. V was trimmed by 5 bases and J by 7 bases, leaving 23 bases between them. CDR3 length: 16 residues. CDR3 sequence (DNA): TGTGCCAGCAGCACAAGGTCGCGGGGAGTCGAGGGTGGCTACACCTTC. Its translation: CASSTRSRGVEGGYTF.

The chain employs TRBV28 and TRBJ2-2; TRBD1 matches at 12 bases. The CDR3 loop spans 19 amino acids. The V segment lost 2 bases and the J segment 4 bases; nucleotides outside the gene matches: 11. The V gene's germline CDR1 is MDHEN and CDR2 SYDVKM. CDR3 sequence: CASSLRVGQGARRTGELFF. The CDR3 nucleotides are TGTGCCAGCAGTTTACGTGTGGGACAGGGGGCTCGTCGCACCGGGGAGCTGTTTTTT.

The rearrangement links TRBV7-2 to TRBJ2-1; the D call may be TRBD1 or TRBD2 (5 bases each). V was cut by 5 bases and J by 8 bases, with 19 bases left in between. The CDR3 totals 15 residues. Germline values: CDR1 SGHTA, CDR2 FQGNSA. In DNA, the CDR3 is TGTGCCAGCAGCCCACCGGGGCTAGAAAGCCATGAGCAGTTCTTC. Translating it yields CASSPPGLESHEQFF.

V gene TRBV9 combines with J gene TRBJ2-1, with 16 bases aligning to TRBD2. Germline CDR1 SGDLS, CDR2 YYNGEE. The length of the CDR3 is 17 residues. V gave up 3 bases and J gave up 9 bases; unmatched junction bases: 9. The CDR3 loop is CASSATSGTSGRVEQFF. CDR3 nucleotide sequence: TGTGCCAGCAGCGCGACTTCCGGGACTAGCGGGAGGGTTGAGCAGTTCTTC.

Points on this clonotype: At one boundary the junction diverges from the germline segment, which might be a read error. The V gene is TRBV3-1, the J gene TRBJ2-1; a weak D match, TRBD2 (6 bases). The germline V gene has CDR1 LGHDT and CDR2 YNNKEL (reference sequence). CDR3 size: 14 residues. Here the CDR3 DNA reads TGTGCCAGCAGCCTGACTAGTACCTACGATGAGCAGTTCTTC. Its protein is CASSLTSTYDEQFF.

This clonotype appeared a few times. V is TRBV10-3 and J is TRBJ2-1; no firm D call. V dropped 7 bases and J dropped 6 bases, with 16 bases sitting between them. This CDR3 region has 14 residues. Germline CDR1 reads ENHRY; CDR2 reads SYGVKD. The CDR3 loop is CAINPTGRSNEQFF. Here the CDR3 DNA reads TGTGCCATCAACCCTACCGGACGGAGCAATGAGCAGTTCTTC.